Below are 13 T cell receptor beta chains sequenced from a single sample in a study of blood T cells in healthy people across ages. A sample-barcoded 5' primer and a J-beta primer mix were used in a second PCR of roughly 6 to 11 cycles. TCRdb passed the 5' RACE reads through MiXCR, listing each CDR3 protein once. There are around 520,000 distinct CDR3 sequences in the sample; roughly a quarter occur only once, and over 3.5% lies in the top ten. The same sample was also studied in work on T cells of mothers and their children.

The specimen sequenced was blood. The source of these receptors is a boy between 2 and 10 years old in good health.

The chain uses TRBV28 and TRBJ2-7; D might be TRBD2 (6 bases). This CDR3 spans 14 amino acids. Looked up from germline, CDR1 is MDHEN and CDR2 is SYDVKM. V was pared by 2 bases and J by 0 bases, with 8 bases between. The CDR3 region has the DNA TGTGCCAGCAGTTTACTAGCGAACTCCTACGAGCAGTACTTC. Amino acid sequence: CASSLLANSYEQYF.

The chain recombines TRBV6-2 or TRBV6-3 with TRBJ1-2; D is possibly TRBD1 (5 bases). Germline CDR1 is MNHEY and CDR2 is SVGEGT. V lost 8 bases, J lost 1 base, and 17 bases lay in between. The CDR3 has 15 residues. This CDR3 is CASQGFGRDNYGYTF. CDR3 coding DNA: TGTGCCAGCCAGGGCTTCGGACGGGATAACTATGGCTACACCTTC.

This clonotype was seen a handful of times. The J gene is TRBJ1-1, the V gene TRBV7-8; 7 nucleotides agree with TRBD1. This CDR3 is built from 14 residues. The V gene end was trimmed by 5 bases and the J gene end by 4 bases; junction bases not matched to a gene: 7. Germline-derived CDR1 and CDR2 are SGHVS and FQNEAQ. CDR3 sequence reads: CASSMTTGSTEAFF. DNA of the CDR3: TGTGCCAGCAGCATGACGACAGGGAGCACTGAAGCTTTCTTT.

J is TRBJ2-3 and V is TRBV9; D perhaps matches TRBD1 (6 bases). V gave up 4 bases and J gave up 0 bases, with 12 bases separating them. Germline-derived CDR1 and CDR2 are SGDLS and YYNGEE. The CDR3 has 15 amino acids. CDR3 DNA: TGTGCCAGCAGCCAGGGGTCCGGGAGCACAGATACGCAGTATTTT. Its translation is CASSQGSGSTDTQYF.

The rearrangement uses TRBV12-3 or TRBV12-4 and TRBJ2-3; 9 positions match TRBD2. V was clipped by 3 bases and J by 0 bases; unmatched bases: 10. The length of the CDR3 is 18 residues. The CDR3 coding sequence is TGTGCCAGCAGTTTGATTAGCGGGAGAGGCGATAGCACAGATACGCAGTATTTT. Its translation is CASSLISGRGDSTDTQYF.

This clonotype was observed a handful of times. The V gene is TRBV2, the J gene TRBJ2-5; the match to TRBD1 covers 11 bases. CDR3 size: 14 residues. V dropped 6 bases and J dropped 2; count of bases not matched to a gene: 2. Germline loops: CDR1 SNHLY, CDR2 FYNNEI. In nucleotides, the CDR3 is TGTGCCAGCAGGGGGGACAGGGGGCAAGAGACCCAGTACTTC. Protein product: CASRGDRGQETQYF.

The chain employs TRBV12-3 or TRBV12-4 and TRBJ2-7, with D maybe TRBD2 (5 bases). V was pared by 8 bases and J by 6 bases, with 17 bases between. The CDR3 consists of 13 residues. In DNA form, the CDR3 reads TGTGCCAGCGGATCGCGGACTGAAGGCGAGCAGTACTTC. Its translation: CASGSRTEGEQYF.

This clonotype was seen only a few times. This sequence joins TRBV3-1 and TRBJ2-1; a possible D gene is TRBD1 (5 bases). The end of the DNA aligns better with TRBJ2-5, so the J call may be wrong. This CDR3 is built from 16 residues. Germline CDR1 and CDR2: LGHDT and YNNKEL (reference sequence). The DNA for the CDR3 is TGTGCCAGCAGCCTATCCCTGGGGCGGAACCAAGAGACCCAGTACTTC. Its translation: CASSLSLGRNQETQYF.

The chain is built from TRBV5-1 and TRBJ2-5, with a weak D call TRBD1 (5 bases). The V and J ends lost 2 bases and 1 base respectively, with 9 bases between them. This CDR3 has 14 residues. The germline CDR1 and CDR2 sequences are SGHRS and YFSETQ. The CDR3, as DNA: TGCGCCAGCAGCTTCGACAGAATCCAAGAGACCCAGTACTTC. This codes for CASSFDRIQETQYF.

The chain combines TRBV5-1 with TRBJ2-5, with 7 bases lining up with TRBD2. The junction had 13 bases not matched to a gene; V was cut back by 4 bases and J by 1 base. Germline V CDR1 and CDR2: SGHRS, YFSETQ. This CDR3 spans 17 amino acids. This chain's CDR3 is CASSPGITAGLQETQYF. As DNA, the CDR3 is TGCGCCAGCAGCCCGGGCATCACAGCGGGGCTCCAAGAGACCCAGTACTTC.

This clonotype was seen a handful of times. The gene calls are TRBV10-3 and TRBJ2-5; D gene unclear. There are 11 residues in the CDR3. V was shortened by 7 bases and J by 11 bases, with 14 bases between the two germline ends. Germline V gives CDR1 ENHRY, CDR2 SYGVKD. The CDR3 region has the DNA TGTGCCATCAAAGCTGAACGGCAGCAGTACTTC. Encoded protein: CAIKAERQQYF.

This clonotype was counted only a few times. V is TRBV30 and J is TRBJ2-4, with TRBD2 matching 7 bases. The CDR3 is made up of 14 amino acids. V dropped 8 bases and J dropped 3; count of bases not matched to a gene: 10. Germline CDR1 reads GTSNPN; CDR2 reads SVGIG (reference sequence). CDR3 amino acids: CAGGGPLGKNIQYF. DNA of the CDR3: TGTGCCGGGGGAGGGCCATTAGGCAAAAACATTCAGTACTTC.

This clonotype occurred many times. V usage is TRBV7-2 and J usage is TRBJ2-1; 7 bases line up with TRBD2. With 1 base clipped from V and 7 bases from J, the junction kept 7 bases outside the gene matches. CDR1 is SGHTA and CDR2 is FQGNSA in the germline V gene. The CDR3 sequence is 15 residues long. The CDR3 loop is CASSLDWTRGNEQFF. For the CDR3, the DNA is TGTGCCAGCAGCTTAGATTGGACTAGAGGGAATGAGCAGTTCTTC.